This T cell receptor (beta chain) was observed in a study of CD8 T cells in Susac syndrome. cDNA came from about 0.46 to 1 ug RNA primed by random hexamers. Coverage of TCR beta CDR3 amplification by immunoSEQ multiplex PCR extended to 54 Vbeta and 13 Jbeta. TCRdb itself ran the immunoSEQ multiplex PCR reads through MiXCR, one entry per CDR3 protein. The data contain about 200,000 distinct CDR3 sequences, 90% to 95% of them singletons. V gave up 11 bases and J gave up 3 bases; unmatched junction bases: 3. Germline assignment: CDR1 MNHNY and CDR2 SVGAGI (reference sequence). This CDR3 region has 12 residues. The T cells that were sequenced for TCR beta were CD8+ and CD4+ cells from blood. FACS was used to enrich TEMRA cells, whereas the CD8+ and CD4+ T cells were obtained by negative isolation.

The source material was CD4+ T cells from PBMCs. This TCR was recovered from a human donor with multiple sclerosis. The rearrangement uses TRBV6-6 and TRBJ2-1; 8 positions match TRBD2. The CDR3 DNA is TGTGCCGCCGGGGGGGGCTACAATGAGCAGTTCTTC. This codes for CAAGGGYNEQFF.